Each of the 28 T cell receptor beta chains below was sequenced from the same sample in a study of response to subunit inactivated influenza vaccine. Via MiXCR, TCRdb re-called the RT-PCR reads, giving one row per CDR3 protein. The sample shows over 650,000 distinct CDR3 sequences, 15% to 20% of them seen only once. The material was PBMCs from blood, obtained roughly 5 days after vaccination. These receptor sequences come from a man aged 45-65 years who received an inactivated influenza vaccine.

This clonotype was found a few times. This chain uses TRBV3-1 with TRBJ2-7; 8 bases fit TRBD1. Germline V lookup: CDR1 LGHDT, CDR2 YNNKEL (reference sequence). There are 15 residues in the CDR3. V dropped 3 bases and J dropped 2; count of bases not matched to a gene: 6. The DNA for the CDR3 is TGTGCCAGCAGCCACCCAGGGGGCTTGGCCTACGAGCAGTACTTC. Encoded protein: CASSHPGGLAYEQYF.

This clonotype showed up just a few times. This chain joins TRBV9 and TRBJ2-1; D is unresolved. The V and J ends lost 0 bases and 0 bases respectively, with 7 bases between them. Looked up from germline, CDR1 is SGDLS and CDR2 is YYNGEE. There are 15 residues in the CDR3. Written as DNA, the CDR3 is TGTGCCAGCAGCGTAGGGACGAGCTCCTACAATGAGCAGTTCTTC. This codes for CASSVGTSSYNEQFF.

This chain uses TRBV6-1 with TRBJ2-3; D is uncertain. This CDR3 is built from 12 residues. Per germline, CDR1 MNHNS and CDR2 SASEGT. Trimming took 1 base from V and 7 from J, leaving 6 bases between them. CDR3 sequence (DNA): TGTGCCAGCAGTGAAGTCCGATATACGCAGTATTTT. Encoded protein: CASSEVRYTQYF.

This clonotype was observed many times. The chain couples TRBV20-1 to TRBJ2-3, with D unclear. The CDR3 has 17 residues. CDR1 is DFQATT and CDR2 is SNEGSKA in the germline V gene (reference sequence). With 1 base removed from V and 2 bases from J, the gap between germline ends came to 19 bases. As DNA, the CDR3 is TGCAGTGCTAGAGCTAGTGGAGAAGACCCCTACACAGATACGCAGTATTTT. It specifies CSARASGEDPYTDTQYF.

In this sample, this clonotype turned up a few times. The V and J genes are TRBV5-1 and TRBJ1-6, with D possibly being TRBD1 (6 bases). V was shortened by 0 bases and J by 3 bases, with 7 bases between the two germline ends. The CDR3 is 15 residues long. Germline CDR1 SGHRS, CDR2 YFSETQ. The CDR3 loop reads CASSLEDSYNSPLHF. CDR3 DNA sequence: TGCGCCAGCAGCTTGGAGGACAGCTATAATTCACCCCTCCACTTT.

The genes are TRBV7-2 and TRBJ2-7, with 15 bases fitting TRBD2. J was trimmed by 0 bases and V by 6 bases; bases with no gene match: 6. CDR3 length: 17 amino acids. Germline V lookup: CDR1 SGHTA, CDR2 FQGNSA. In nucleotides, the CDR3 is TGTGCCAGCAGACGGACTAGCGGGGGGGCGAGCTCCTACGAGCAGTACTTC. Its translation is CASRRTSGGASSYEQYF.

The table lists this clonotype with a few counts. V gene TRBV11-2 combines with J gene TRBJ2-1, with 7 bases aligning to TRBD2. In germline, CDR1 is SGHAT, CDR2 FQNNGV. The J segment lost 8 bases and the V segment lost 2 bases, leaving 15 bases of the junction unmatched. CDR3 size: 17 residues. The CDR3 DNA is TGTGCCAGCAGCTTAATACCGGGGGGTGAGTTGTTCGATGAGCAGTTCTTC. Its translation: CASSLIPGGELFDEQFF.

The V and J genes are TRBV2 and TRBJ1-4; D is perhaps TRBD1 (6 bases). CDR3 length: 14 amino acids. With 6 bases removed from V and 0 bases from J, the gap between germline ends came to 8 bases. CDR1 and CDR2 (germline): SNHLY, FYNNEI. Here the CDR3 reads CASRQGATNEKLFF. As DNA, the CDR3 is TGTGCCAGCAGACAGGGTGCAACTAATGAAAAACTGTTTTTT.

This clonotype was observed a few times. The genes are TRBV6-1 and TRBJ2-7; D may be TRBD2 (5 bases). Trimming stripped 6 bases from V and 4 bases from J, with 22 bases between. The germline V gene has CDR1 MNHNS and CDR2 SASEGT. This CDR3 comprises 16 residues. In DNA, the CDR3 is TGTGCCAGCAGCTCCGGTGGCTTGTCCACGGGGTACGAGCAGTACTTC. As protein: CASSSGGLSTGYEQYF.

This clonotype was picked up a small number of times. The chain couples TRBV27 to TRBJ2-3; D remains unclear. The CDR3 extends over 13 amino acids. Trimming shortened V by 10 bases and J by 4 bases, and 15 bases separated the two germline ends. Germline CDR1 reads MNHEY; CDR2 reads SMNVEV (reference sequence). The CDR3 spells CATRVRKSDTQYF. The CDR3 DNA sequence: TGTGCCACTCGTGTCAGGAAGTCAGATACGCAGTATTTT.

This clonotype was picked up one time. CDR3 residues: CASSRVGYEQYF. The CDR3 coding sequence is TGTGCCAGCAGCCGCGTGGGCTACGAGCAGTACTTC. J is TRBJ2-7 and V is TRBV7-9; D not resolved. Germline values: CDR1 SEHNR, CDR2 FQNEAQ (reference sequence). V lost 5 bases to trimming and J lost 3 bases, with 8 bases between them. The CDR3 is 12 residues long.

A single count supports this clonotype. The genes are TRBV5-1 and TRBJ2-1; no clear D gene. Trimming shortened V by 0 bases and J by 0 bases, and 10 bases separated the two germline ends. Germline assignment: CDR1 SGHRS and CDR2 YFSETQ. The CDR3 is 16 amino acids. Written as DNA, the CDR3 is TGCGCCAGCAGCTTGGAGTGTACAGTCTCCTACAATGAGCAGTTCTTC. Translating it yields CASSLECTVSYNEQFF.

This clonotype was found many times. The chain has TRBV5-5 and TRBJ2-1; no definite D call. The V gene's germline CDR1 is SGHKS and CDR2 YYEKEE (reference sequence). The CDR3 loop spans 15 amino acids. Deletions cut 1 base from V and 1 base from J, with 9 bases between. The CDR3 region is CASSLLARSYNEQFF. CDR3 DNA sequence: TGTGCCAGCAGCTTGTTGGCTAGATCCTACAATGAGCAGTTCTTC.

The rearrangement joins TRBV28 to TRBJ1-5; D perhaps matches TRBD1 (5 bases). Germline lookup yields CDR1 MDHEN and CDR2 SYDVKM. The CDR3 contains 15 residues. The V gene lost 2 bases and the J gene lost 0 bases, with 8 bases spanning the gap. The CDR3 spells CASSLGGVSNQPQHF. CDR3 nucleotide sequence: TGTGCCAGCAGTTTAGGAGGGGTTAGCAATCAGCCCCAGCATTTT.

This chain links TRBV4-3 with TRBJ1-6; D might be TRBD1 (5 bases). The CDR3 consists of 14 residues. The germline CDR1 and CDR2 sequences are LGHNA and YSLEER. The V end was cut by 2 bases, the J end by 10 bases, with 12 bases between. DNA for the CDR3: TGCGCCAGCAGCCAAAGGGGAGTGAGATCACCCCTCCACTTT. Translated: CASSQRGVRSPLHF.

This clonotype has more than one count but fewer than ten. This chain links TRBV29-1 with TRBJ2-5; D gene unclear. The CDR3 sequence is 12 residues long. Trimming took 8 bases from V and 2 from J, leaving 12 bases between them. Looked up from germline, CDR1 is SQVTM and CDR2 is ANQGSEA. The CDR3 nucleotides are TGCAGCATGGGCTTCTTTCAAGAGACCCAGTACTTC. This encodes CSMGFFQETQYF.

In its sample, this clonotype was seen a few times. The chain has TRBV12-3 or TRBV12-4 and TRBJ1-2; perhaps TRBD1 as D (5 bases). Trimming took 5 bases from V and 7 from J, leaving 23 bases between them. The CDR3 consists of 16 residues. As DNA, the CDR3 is TGTGCCAGCAGTCCAAACAATGTGGGGGTGGCTAGTGGCTACACCTTC. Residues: CASSPNNVGVASGYTF.

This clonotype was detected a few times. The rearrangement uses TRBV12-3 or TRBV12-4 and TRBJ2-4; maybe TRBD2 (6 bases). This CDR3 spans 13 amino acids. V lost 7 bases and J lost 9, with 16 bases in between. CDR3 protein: CASTSGTRSIQYF. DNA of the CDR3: TGTGCCAGCACATCAGGGACTCGGAGCATTCAGTACTTC.

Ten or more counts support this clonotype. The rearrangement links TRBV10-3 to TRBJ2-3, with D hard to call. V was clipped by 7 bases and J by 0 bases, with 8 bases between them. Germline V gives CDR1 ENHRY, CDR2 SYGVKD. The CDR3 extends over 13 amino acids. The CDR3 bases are TGTGCCATCAAGGCCGGGAGCACAGATACGCAGTATTTT. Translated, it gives CAIKAGSTDTQYF.

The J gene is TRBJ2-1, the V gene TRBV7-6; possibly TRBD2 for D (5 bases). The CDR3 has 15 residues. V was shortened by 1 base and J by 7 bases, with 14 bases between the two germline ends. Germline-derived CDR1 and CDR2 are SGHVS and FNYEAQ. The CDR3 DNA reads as TGTGCCAGCAGCTTAGGAGGAGGAGGTTCAAATGAGCAGTTCTTC. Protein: CASSLGGGGSNEQFF.

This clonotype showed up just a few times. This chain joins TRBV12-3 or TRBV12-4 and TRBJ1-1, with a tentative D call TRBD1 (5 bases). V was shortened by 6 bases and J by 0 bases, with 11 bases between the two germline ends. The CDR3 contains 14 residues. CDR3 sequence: CASRAGLMNTEAFF. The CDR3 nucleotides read TGTGCCAGCAGAGCGGGACTGATGAACACTGAAGCTTTCTTT.

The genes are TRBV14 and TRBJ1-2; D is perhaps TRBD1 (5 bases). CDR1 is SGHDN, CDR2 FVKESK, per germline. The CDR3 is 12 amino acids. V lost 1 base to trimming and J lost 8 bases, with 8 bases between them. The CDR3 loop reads CASSQGREGYTF. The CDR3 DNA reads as TGTGCCAGCAGCCAAGGCAGGGAAGGCTACACCTTC.

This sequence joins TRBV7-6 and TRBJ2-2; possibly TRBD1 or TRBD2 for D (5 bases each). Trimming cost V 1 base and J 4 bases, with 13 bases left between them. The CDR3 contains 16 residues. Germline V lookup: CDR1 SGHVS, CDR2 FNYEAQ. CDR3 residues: CASSLGVGGGTGELFF. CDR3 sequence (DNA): TGTGCCAGCAGCTTAGGTGTAGGTGGGGGCACCGGGGAGCTGTTTTTT.

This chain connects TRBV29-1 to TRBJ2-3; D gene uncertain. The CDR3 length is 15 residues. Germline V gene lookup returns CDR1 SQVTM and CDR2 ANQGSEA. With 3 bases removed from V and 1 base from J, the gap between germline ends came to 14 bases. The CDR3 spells CSVDARPARTDTQYF. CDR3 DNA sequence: TGCAGCGTTGATGCTAGGCCCGCCCGCACAGATACGCAGTATTTT.

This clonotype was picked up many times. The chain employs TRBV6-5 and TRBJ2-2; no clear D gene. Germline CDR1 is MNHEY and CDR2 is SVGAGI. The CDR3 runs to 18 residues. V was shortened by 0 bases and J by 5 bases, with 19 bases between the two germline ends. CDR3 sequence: CASSYSSRHLDLTGELFF. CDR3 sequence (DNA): TGTGCCAGCAGTTACTCGTCAAGGCACCTTGACCTAACCGGGGAGCTGTTTTTT.

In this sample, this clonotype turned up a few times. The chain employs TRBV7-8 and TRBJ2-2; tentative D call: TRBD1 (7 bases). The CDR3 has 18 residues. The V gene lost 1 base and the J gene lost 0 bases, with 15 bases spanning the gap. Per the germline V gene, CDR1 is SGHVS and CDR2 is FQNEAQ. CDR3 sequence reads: CASSLGSGGLTNTGELFF. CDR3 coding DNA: TGTGCCAGCAGCTTAGGCTCAGGGGGGCTGACGAACACCGGGGAGCTGTTTTTT.

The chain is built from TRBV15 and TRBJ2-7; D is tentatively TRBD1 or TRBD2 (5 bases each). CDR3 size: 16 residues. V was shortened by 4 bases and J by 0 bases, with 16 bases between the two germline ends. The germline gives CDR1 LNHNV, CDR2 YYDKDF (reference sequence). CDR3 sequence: CATSKFRDARSYEQYF. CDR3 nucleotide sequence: TGTGCCACCAGCAAATTCCGGGACGCCCGCTCCTACGAGCAGTACTTC.

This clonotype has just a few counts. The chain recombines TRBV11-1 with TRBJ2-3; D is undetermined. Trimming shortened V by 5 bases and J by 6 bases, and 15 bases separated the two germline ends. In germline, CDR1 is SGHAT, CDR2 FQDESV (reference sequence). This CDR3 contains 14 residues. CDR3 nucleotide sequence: TGTGCCAGCAGCGACAACTCTGGGGATGATACGCAGTATTTT. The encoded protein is CASSDNSGDDTQYF. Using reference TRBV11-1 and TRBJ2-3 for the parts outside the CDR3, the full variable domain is EAEVAQSPRYKITEKSQAVAFWCDPISGHATLYWYRQILGQGPELLVQFQDESVVDDSQLPKDRFSAERLKGVDSTLKIQPAELGDSAMYLCASSDNSGDDTQYFGPGTRLTVL.